This passage covers 28 T cell receptor beta chains from one sample sequenced in a study of cytomegalovirus exposure and HLA in healthy donors listed by TCRdb under 2017. The library relied on the immunoSEQ multiplex PCR assay. For the multiplex PCR, a mixture combining 60 forward primers for TCR Vbeta segments and 13 reverse primers for TCR Jbeta segments was used. TCRdb took over this immuneACCESS table, retaining in-frame rearrangements with V and J assigned. Such tables are incomplete; in checked studies, under half of the missing clones stem from an unresolved V gene, and the remainder is unexplained. The sample table shows 150,000 to 200,000 clones, and around 80% are seen once. The top ten clonotypes cover about 2.5% of the sample. Material: PBMCs. These receptors were collected from a woman in her forties or fifties in good health and CMV-seronegative.

This sequence joins TRBV10-1 and TRBJ2-5, with D perhaps matching TRBD1 (5 bases). The length of the CDR3 is 13 residues. The germline V gene encodes CDR1 WNHNN and CDR2 SYGVQD (reference sequence). V shed 4 bases and J shed 1 base, with 7 bases lying between them. This CDR3 is CASSGTFQETQYF. The CDR3 nucleotides are TGCGCCAGCAGTGGGACATTCCAAGAGACCCAGTACTTC.

The chain links TRBV2 to TRBJ1-5, with a tentative D call TRBD1 (6 bases). Per germline, CDR1 SNHLY and CDR2 FYNNEI. CDR3 size: 14 residues. The V end lost 0 bases, the J end lost 7 bases, and 10 bases lay between the germline ends. CDR3: CASSEAPGGQPQHF. CDR3 DNA sequence: TGTGCCAGCAGTGAAGCGCCGGGGGGCCAGCCCCAGCATTTT.

The chain uses TRBV7-2 and TRBJ2-2; 10 nucleotides agree with TRBD1. The CDR3 has 14 residues. In germline, CDR1 is SGHTA, CDR2 FQGNSA. V lost 6 bases and J lost 7; bases outside the gene matches: 5. The CDR3 nucleotides are TGTGCCAGCAGGACAGGGGGCGCGGGCGGGGAGCTGTTTTTT. This gives the protein CASRTGGAGGELFF.

This chain connects TRBV19 to TRBJ1-5; 9 bases agree with TRBD1. There are 13 residues in the CDR3. The V segment lost 9 bases and the J segment 6 bases; nucleotides outside the gene matches: 6. Germline V gives CDR1 LNHDA, CDR2 SQIVND (reference sequence). CDR3 nucleotides: TGTGCCAGCAGCGACAGGGGGAGTCAGCCCCAGCATTTT. Encoded protein: CASSDRGSQPQHF.

The V gene is TRBV2, the J gene TRBJ2-7, with D perhaps matching TRBD1 (6 bases). Trimming stripped 6 bases from V and 6 bases from J, with 15 bases between. This CDR3 spans 13 amino acids. The germline gives CDR1 SNHLY, CDR2 FYNNEI. DNA of the CDR3: TGTGCCAGCAGGCTCAAGGGGGTGTCCGAGCAGTACTTC. It encodes CASRLKGVSEQYF.

Remarks on this clone: Mismatch with germline at one junction end may stem from a read error. Distinct nucleotide sequences in the sample also encode this CDR3. The J gene is TRBJ1-6, the V gene TRBV28; 9 bases align to TRBD1. Germline V gene sequence: CDR1 MDHEN, CDR2 SYDVKM. The CDR3 consists of 15 residues. This CDR3 reads CASSSWTGANSPLHF. For the CDR3, the DNA is TGTGCCAGCAGCTCATGGACAGGGGCTAATTCCCCCCTCCACTTT.

This clone showed up just a few times. The CDR3 sequence: CASSPTGHTTYGYTF. CDR3 DNA: TGTGCCAGCAGTCCAACAGGGCATACCACCTATGGCTACACCTTC. This rearrangement joins TRBV6-5 to TRBJ1-2; tentatively, D is TRBD1 (6 bases). Germline V lookup: CDR1 MNHEY, CDR2 SVGAGI. The V end lost 5 bases, the J end lost 4 bases, and 17 bases lay between the germline ends. The CDR3 consists of 15 residues.

This clone came up a few times. This chain uses TRBV5-1 with TRBJ1-1; the match to TRBD1 covers 9 bases. CDR3 length: 16 residues. Trimming removed 4 bases from V and 1 base from J; junction bases left unmatched: 8. From germline, CDR1 is SGHRS and CDR2 YFSETQ. CDR3 region: CASSGGQGIGNTEAFF. CDR3 in DNA: TGCGCCAGCAGCGGGGGACAGGGAATCGGGAACACTGAAGCTTTCTTT.

The genes are TRBV7-3 and TRBJ2-2, with D possibly being TRBD2 (5 bases). The germline gives CDR1 SGHTA, CDR2 FQGTGA. V gave up 9 bases and J gave up 3 bases, with 8 bases separating them. This CDR3 comprises 12 residues. This chain's CDR3 is CASGEYTGELFF. The CDR3 DNA reads TGTGCCAGTGGGGAGTACACCGGGGAGCTGTTTTTT.

The rearrangement joins TRBV28 to TRBJ1-2, with a weak D call TRBD1 (6 bases). The germline CDR1 and CDR2 sequences are MDHEN and SYDVKM. This CDR3 has 16 amino acids. Trimming took 0 bases from V and 7 from J, leaving 18 bases between them. As DNA, the CDR3 is TGTGCCAGCAGTTTATGGGGGAAACAGGGAGTGGGTGGCTACACCTTC. This codes for CASSLWGKQGVGGYTF.

This clone was seen a handful of times. V is TRBV7-9 and J is TRBJ2-1; 8 bases map to TRBD2. V shed 4 bases and J 4 bases; nucleotides not matched to a gene: 6. The germline gives CDR1 SEHNR, CDR2 FQNEAQ (reference sequence). The CDR3 has 15 residues. CDR3: CASSWEREKYNEQFF. The CDR3 nucleotides are TGTGCCAGCAGCTGGGAGCGGGAGAAATACAATGAGCAGTTCTTC.

V and J are TRBV7-9 and TRBJ1-3, with a possible D match to TRBD1 (5 bases). CDR1 and CDR2 from the germline V gene are SEHNR and FQNEAQ (reference sequence). V was pared by 3 bases and J by 0 bases, with 12 bases between. CDR3 length: 16 amino acids. The CDR3 DNA sequence: TGTGCCAGCAGCTTGGGGGGACCGAACTCTGGAAACACCATATATTTT. Translating gives CASSLGGPNSGNTIYF.

This clone has a single count. V gene TRBV19 combines with J gene TRBJ1-5; 7 positions agree with TRBD1. V was clipped by 7 bases and J by 1 base; unmatched bases: 7. This CDR3 comprises 15 residues. From germline, CDR1 is LNHDA and CDR2 SQIVND (reference sequence). CDR3: CASNPTGVSNQPQHF. CDR3 in DNA: TGTGCCAGTAATCCCACAGGGGTAAGCAATCAGCCCCAGCATTTT.

In this sample, this clone turned up once. The chain couples TRBV12-2 to TRBJ2-1; the D call in the table, TRBD2, was not verified against the DNA. TRBV12-2 is termed a pseudogene. There are 23 residues in the CDR3. The CDR3 spells CASRPPGQGSMLTSGPDYNEQFF. CDR3 sequence (DNA): TGTGCAAGTCGCCCCCCGGGACAGGGGTCTATGCTGACTAGCGGGCCCGACTACAATGAGCAGTTCTTC.

The chain recombines TRBV1 with TRBJ1-5; TRBD1 reflects the table's D call only, with no check against the DNA. TRBV1 is a documented pseudogene. The CDR3 spans 15 residues. The CDR3 coding sequence is TGCACCAGCAGCTTGACACCCTGGAGCAATCAGCCCCAGCATTTT. It yields the protein CTSSLTPWSNQPQHF.

This clone occurred a few times. This rearrangement joins TRBV15 to TRBJ2-2; TRBD1 aligns across 8 bases. Germline V gives CDR1 LNHNV, CDR2 YYDKDF (reference sequence). The CDR3 is 16 residues long. The trim removed 6 bases at V and 2 bases at J, leaving 8 bases unmatched. The CDR3 spells CATREQGVHNTGELFF. CDR3 nucleotides: TGTGCCACCAGAGAACAGGGGGTGCATAACACCGGGGAGCTGTTTTTT.

The chain joins TRBV11-3 to TRBJ2-7, with 11 positions matching TRBD1. This CDR3 has 15 residues. Per germline, CDR1 SGHNT and CDR2 YENEEA. The J segment lost 3 bases and the V segment lost 5 bases, leaving 6 bases of the junction unmatched. The CDR3 spells CASSPGTGGGYEQYF. CDR3 nucleotide sequence: TGTGCCAGCAGCCCGGGGACAGGGGGAGGCTACGAGCAGTACTTC.

V and J are TRBV9 and TRBJ2-5, with D tentatively TRBD1 (6 bases). The CDR3 contains 13 residues. V was trimmed by 4 bases and J by 5 bases, leaving 12 bases between them. Germline CDR1 is SGDLS and CDR2 is YYNGEE. The CDR3 loop reads CASSPGQSETQYF. The CDR3 nucleotides read TGTGCCAGCAGCCCCGGACAGTCGGAGACCCAGTACTTC.

This sequence joins TRBV15 and TRBJ2-3; 10 positions agree with TRBD2. CDR1 is LNHNV and CDR2 is YYDKDF in the germline V gene (reference sequence). The J segment lost 4 bases and the V segment lost 0 bases, leaving 7 bases of the junction unmatched. CDR3 size: 17 residues. The CDR3 bases are TGTGCCACCAGCAGAGAGGGCAGCGGGGGGGTGGCAGATACGCAGTATTTT. As protein: CATSREGSGGVADTQYF.

The V gene is TRBV6-6, the J gene TRBJ2-5, with a possible D match to TRBD2 (6 bases). Trimming took off 6 bases at V and 2 bases at J, with 19 bases between the two ends. CDR3 length equals 16 residues. Germline-derived CDR1 and CDR2 are MNHNY and SVGAGI (reference sequence). CDR3 sequence reads: CASSGGVGYGQETQYF. CDR3 nucleotides: TGTGCCAGCAGCGGGGGAGTGGGTTACGGGCAAGAGACCCAGTACTTC.

CDR3 DNA: TGTGCCACCAGCAGAGCTAAGGGAATAGCAGGGAACACAGATACGCAGTATTTT. Translated, it gives CATSRAKGIAGNTDTQYF. V is TRBV15 and J is TRBJ2-3, with TRBD1 as a possible D gene (5 bases). The V gene's germline CDR1 is LNHNV and CDR2 YYDKDF (reference sequence). V gave up 1 base and J gave up 2 bases, with 19 bases separating them. The CDR3 totals 18 residues.

The rearrangement uses TRBV13 and TRBJ2-5; TRBD2 matches 10 bases. Germline V gene lookup returns CDR1 PRHDT and CDR2 FYEKMQ (reference sequence). The CDR3 loop spans 16 amino acids. Germline trimming cut 4 bases from V and 5 bases from J; bases unmatched to any gene: 10. This chain's CDR3 is CASSSDSGGPRETQYF. The CDR3, as DNA: TGTGCCAGCAGCTCCGATAGCGGGGGGCCGCGGGAGACCCAGTACTTC. Full variable domain (missing parts from reference TRBV13 and TRBJ2-5): AAGVIQSPRHLIKEKRETATLKCYPIPRHDTVYWYQQGPGQDPQFLISFYEKMQSDKGSIPDRFSAQQFSDYHSELNMSSLELGDSALYFCASSSDSGGPRETQYFGPGTRLLVL.

J is TRBJ1-6 and V is TRBV7-2; D might be TRBD1 (5 bases). The V and J ends lost 5 bases and 4 bases respectively, with 12 bases between them. From germline, CDR1 is SGHTA and CDR2 FQGNSA. There are 15 residues in the CDR3. DNA for the CDR3: TGTGCCAGCAGCACAGGACACAATTATAATTCACCCCTCCACTTT. It specifies CASSTGHNYNSPLHF.

The chain combines TRBV2 with TRBJ2-7; D not certain. Germline values: CDR1 SNHLY, CDR2 FYNNEI. This CDR3 is built from 14 residues. Trimming cost V 3 bases and J 4 bases, with 13 bases left between them. Here the CDR3 DNA reads TGTGCCAGCAGTGACTACAGCCATATTTACGAGCAGTACTTC. This translates into CASSDYSHIYEQYF. The full variable domain, its missing parts supplied by reference TRBV2 and TRBJ2-7, is EPEVTQTPSHQVTQMGQEVILRCVPISNHLYFYWYRQILGQKVEFLVSFYNNEISEKSEIFDDQFSVERPDGSNFTLKIRSTKLEDSAMYFCASSDYSHIYEQYFGPGTRLTVT.

This sequence joins TRBV9 and TRBJ2-2, with TRBD2 matching 7 bases. V gave up 3 bases and J gave up 3 bases; unmatched junction bases: 11. Germline V gene lookup returns CDR1 SGDLS and CDR2 YYNGEE. The CDR3 is 17 residues long. The CDR3 sequence: CASSAWGGDLDTGELFF. CDR3 nucleotides: TGTGCCAGCAGCGCCTGGGGGGGGGATTTAGACACCGGGGAGCTGTTTTTT.

The chain combines TRBV27 with TRBJ2-6; 9 nucleotides agree with TRBD1. Germline values: CDR1 MNHEY, CDR2 SMNVEV (reference sequence). The CDR3 runs to 17 residues. V trimming: 5 bases; J trimming: 2 bases; junction bases outside the gene matches: 7. Here the CDR3 reads CASSHSGTGTGANVLTF. In nucleotides, the CDR3 is TGTGCCAGCAGTCACTCTGGGACAGGGACTGGGGCCAACGTCCTGACTTTC.

This clone was seen a few times. V usage is TRBV19 and J usage is TRBJ2-7; 10 nucleotides line up with TRBD1. Germline CDR1 LNHDA, CDR2 SQIVND (reference sequence). This CDR3 comprises 14 residues. V gave up 8 bases and J gave up 4 bases; unmatched junction bases: 8. This CDR3 is CASPPRDRGYEQYF. In DNA, the CDR3 is TGTGCCAGTCCTCCTCGGGACAGGGGATACGAGCAGTACTTC. Complete variable domain (other parts from reference TRBV19 and TRBJ2-7): DGGITQSPKYLFRKEGQNVTLSCEQNLNHDAMYWYRQDPGQGLRLIYYSQIVNDFQKGDIAEGYSVSREKKESFPLTVTSAQKNPTAFYLCASPPRDRGYEQYFGPGTRLTVT.

The chain employs TRBV6-4 and TRBJ1-6; D perhaps matches TRBD1 (5 bases). The CDR3 extends over 14 amino acids. Trimming took 1 base from V and 7 from J, leaving 8 bases between them. Germline lookup yields CDR1 MRHNA and CDR2 SNTAGT. The CDR3 DNA reads as TGTGCCAGCAGTGACTTAGGGGTGAATTCACCCCTCCACTTT. Translation gives CASSDLGVNSPLHF.